This record covers a single TCR beta chain. V lost 0 bases, J lost 1 base, and 7 bases lay in between. The germline V gene has CDR1 MNHEY and CDR2 SVGAGI. The CDR3 has 15 residues. The entry originates in a study of PD-L1 blockade in urothelial cancer. Generated by immunoSEQ multiplex PCR, the TCRdb table keeps only in-frame clones and is missing some. The table shows about 52,000 clones, with approximately 80% occurring only once. The time point is: pretreatment peripheral blood. The chain links TRBV6-5 to TRBJ1-5; D call uncertain. The sequenced sample was PBMCs, obtained around atezolizumab (anti-PD-L1) treatment. The receptor was derived from a man between 45 and 60 years old with urothelial cancer. CDR3 protein: CASSYSLSSNQPQHF. In DNA form, the CDR3 reads TGTGCCAGCAGTTACTCGTTAAGCAGCAATCAGCCCCAGCATTTT.